This T cell receptor beta chain was sequenced in a study of response to subunit inactivated influenza vaccine. V lost 4 bases, J lost 2 bases, and 2 bases stayed unmatched. The CDR3 totals 14 residues. Germline V gene data show CDR1 as MGHDK and CDR2 as SYGVNS. General study results and limits: A suggestion made by the authors is that each seasonal influenza vaccination recruits few new T cells.

TCRdb reanalysed the RT-PCR reads using MiXCR and keeps one entry per CDR3 protein. The sample includes about 700,000 distinct CDR3 sequences, roughly 15% of them seen just once. The table lists this clonotype with a few counts. Antigen unknown. V usage is TRBV25-1 and J usage is TRBJ2-5; 9 positions agree with TRBD1. This clonotype was sampled from a man over 45 who received an inactivated influenza vaccine. Sequenced here: PBMCs from blood, sampled around 14 days before vaccination. CDR3 sequence: CASSGDRAQETQYF. The CDR3 DNA reads TGTGCCAGCAGTGGGGACAGGGCTCAAGAGACCCAGTACTTC.